Listed here are 21 T cell receptor beta chains from one sample, sequenced in a study of T-cell memory formation after mild COVID-19 listed by TCRdb under 2021. Preparation of the library involved 5' RACE. The sequencer was an Illumina NovaSeq 6000. The public reads were reprocessed in TCRdb via fastp at Q25 and MiXCR, keeping in-frame beta chains. Entries are consolidated by CDR3 protein sequence, retaining the most common genes and DNA. For this sample there are some 43,000 distinct CDR3 sequences; over 5% appear just once. The ten largest clones capture under 0.85% of the sample. Sequencing input: PBMCs or a T cell subset sorted from them (not recorded which). The receptors shown here come from an adult who had mild COVID-19 (a few samples of this study predate the infection). The sample titles of this study are shuffled in the database, so cell type and time point are left out.

This chain uses TRBV15 with TRBJ2-2; possibly TRBD2 for D (5 bases). Between the trimmed V and J ends, which lost 1 base and 6 bases, there was a span of 12 bases. CDR1 LNHNV and CDR2 YYDKDF come from the germline V gene (reference sequence). The length of the CDR3 is 15 residues. The chain's CDR3 is CATSRVQRVAGELFF. The CDR3 bases are TGTGCCACCAGCAGAGTACAGAGGGTGGCCGGGGAGCTGTTTTTT.

Ten or more counts support this clonotype. V usage is TRBV5-1 and J usage is TRBJ2-1; D is possibly TRBD2 (6 bases). This CDR3 has 15 residues. Trimming took 1 base from V and 8 from J, leaving 16 bases between them. CDR1 SGHRS and CDR2 YFSETQ come from the germline V gene. CDR3 in amino acids: CASSLTGTFQDEQFF. In nucleotides, the CDR3 is TGCGCCAGCAGCTTGACTGGGACTTTTCAGGATGAGCAGTTCTTC.

By share of the sample, this clonotype is medium-sized (0.01 to 0.1%). V and J are TRBV15 and TRBJ2-7, with a weak D call TRBD2 (5 bases). The V gene lost 0 bases and the J gene lost 3 bases, with 9 bases spanning the gap. Per the germline V gene, CDR1 is LNHNV and CDR2 is YYDKDF (reference sequence). This CDR3 is built from 14 residues. The CDR3 sequence: CATSRDRGSYEQYF. The CDR3 nucleotides read TGTGCCACCAGCAGAGACCGGGGTAGCTACGAGCAGTACTTC.

This clonotype was observed at least ten times. The chain recombines TRBV7-9 with TRBJ1-2; D not resolved. Trimming left V 1 base short and J 8 bases short, with 8 bases between. Germline CDR1 reads SEHNR; CDR2 reads FQNEAQ (reference sequence). The CDR3 extends over 12 amino acids. DNA of the CDR3: TGTGCCAGCAGCTTAGTGAGGGAAGGCTACACCTTC. Translating it yields CASSLVREGYTF.

There are many counts of this clonotype. The rearrangement joins TRBV10-3 to TRBJ2-3; TRBD1 aligns across 11 bases. This CDR3 is 15 amino acids long. CDR1 and CDR2 from the germline V gene are ENHRY and SYGVKD. Germline trimming cut 4 bases from V and 5 bases from J; bases unmatched to any gene: 5. The DNA of the CDR3 is TGTGCCATCAGTGGGGGACAGGGGGACGAAGATACGCAGTATTTT. It specifies CAISGGQGDEDTQYF.

The chain is built from TRBV6-1 and TRBJ2-1; the match to TRBD2 covers 10 bases. The CDR3 is made up of 15 amino acids. Looked up from germline, CDR1 is MNHNS and CDR2 is SASEGT. V shed 4 bases, J shed 2 bases, and the junction held 2 bases outside the gene matches. CDR3 DNA sequence: TGTGCCAGCAGTGTACTAGCGGGGACCTACAATGAGCAGTTCTTC. Encoded protein: CASSVLAGTYNEQFF.

V usage is TRBV5-5 and J usage is TRBJ2-3; TRBD2 is a possible D gene (6 bases). Trimming shortened V by 6 bases and J by 0 bases, and 17 bases separated the two germline ends. Germline V gives CDR1 SGHKS, CDR2 YYEKEE (reference sequence). The CDR3 has 16 amino acids. As DNA, the CDR3 is TGTGCCAGCACCCTAAACCTAGCGTTGAGCACAGATACGCAGTATTTT. Its translation: CASTLNLALSTDTQYF.

The V call is TRBV6-6, the J call TRBJ1-2, with TRBD1 identical over 8 bases. Looked up from germline, CDR1 is MNHNY and CDR2 is SVGAGI (reference sequence). Trimming removed 8 bases from V and 6 bases from J; junction bases left unmatched: 5. The CDR3 totals 12 residues. This CDR3 reads CASGLTGDGYTF. CDR3 nucleotides: TGTGCCAGCGGACTGACAGGGGATGGCTACACCTTC.

This clonotype was counted at least ten times. This chain joins TRBV15 and TRBJ2-7; D possibly uses TRBD1 or TRBD2 (5 bases each). The CDR3 extends over 14 amino acids. The V and J ends lost 5 bases and 7 bases respectively, with 18 bases between them. Per the germline V gene, CDR1 is LNHNV and CDR2 is YYDKDF (reference sequence). Here the CDR3 reads CATSGRDGRREQYF. CDR3 DNA: TGTGCCACCAGCGGCAGGGACGGTCGGAGGGAGCAGTACTTC.

The rearrangement joins TRBV19 to TRBJ1-4; D may be TRBD1 (6 bases). Germline CDR1 and CDR2: LNHDA and SQIVND (reference sequence). This CDR3 region has 12 residues. Between the trimmed V and J ends, which lost 6 bases and 10 bases, there was a span of 12 bases. The CDR3 DNA is TGTGCCAGTAGGGCAGGGGACGGAAAACTGTTTTTT. The encoded protein is CASRAGDGKLFF.

This clonotype showed up just a few times. The V call is TRBV6-5, the J call TRBJ2-3; 14 nucleotides agree with TRBD2. Looked up from germline, CDR1 is MNHEY and CDR2 is SVGAGI. This CDR3 is built from 14 residues. Losses at the gene ends were 7 bases for V and 7 bases for J; bases not matched to a gene: 4. The CDR3 reads CASTRLAGGHTQYF. The CDR3 DNA reads as TGTGCCAGCACCAGACTAGCGGGAGGGCATACGCAGTATTTT.

This clonotype was seen at least ten times. The genes are TRBV11-2 and TRBJ2-3; D is uncertain. Germline CDR1 SGHAT, CDR2 FQNNGV. The V end was cut by 8 bases, the J end by 0 bases, with 15 bases between. The CDR3 is 15 amino acids. For the CDR3, the DNA is TGTGCCAGCCTACCCCGCGTGGACAGCACAGATACGCAGTATTTT. This encodes CASLPRVDSTDTQYF.

V gene TRBV20-1 combines with J gene TRBJ2-4; D might be TRBD2 (6 bases). Germline V gene data show CDR1 as DFQATT and CDR2 as SNEGSKA (reference sequence). V shed 4 bases and J shed 4 bases, with 20 bases lying between them. The CDR3 is 16 residues long. The CDR3 here is CSANHRPAGRKNIQYF. CDR3 DNA: TGCAGTGCTAATCACCGCCCGGCGGGGAGAAAAAACATTCAGTACTTC.

This clonotype was counted a few times. J is TRBJ2-7 and V is TRBV6-5; 7 positions match TRBD2. Trimming took 6 bases from V and 5 from J; bases not matched to a gene: 10. This CDR3 is built from 14 residues. CDR1 MNHEY and CDR2 SVGAGI come from the germline V gene. CDR3 amino acids: CASSRSGARDEQYF. CDR3 DNA sequence: TGTGCCAGCAGCAGGAGCGGGGCTCGGGACGAGCAGTACTTC.

This chain joins TRBV3-1 and TRBJ1-5; 9 bases line up with TRBD1. The CDR3 consists of 13 residues. V was pared by 4 bases and J by 5 bases, with 0 bases of the junction left unmatched. Per the germline V gene, CDR1 is LGHDT and CDR2 is YNNKEL (reference sequence). DNA of the CDR3: TGTGCCAGCAGCCGGACAGGGGATCAGCCCCAGCATTTT. The encoded protein is CASSRTGDQPQHF.

This chain links TRBV3-1 with TRBJ2-7, with TRBD1 as a possible D gene (6 bases). There are 15 residues in the CDR3. In germline, CDR1 is LGHDT, CDR2 YNNKEL (reference sequence). Trimming took off 4 bases at V and 6 bases at J, with 19 bases between the two ends. The CDR3 here is CASSPYTGFVAEQYF. CDR3 bases: TGTGCCAGCAGCCCTTACACAGGGTTCGTGGCCGAGCAGTACTTC.

This clonotype has only a few counts. J is TRBJ2-3 and V is TRBV2; TRBD2 matches at 15 bases. The CDR3 sequence is 15 residues long. Germline V gene lookup returns CDR1 SNHLY and CDR2 FYNNEI. The V and J ends lost 6 bases and 9 bases, in that order; junction bases with no gene match: 7. The CDR3 protein is CASRALGTSGRTQYF. The CDR3 region has the DNA TGTGCCAGCAGAGCCTTAGGGACTAGCGGGAGGACGCAGTATTTT.

V gene TRBV27 combines with J gene TRBJ2-3; 8 bases line up with TRBD2. J lost 4 bases, V lost 5 bases, and 5 bases had no gene match. This CDR3 region has 14 residues. The germline V gene has CDR1 MNHEY and CDR2 SMNVEV (reference sequence). The CDR3 here is CASSRSGDPDTQYF. CDR3 bases: TGTGCCAGCAGTCGTAGCGGGGATCCAGATACGCAGTATTTT.

This clonotype was observed a handful of times. The chain couples TRBV7-9 to TRBJ1-2; D is unclear. CDR1 is SEHNR, CDR2 FQNEAQ, per germline (reference sequence). The V and J ends lost 0 bases and 8 bases respectively, with 13 bases between them. The CDR3 spans 14 residues. The CDR3 region has the DNA TGTGCCAGCAGCTTAGCGGCACAGTTCGCCGGCTACACCTTC. This encodes CASSLAAQFAGYTF.

This clonotype has a count of ten or more. J is TRBJ2-3 and V is TRBV10-3; either TRBD1 or TRBD2 may fit D (5 bases each). In germline, CDR1 is ENHRY, CDR2 SYGVKD. V was pared by 4 bases and J by 5 bases, with 19 bases between. This CDR3 has 16 amino acids. The CDR3, as DNA: TGTGCCATCAGTGCAGGACTGCTACAAACAGGAGATACGCAGTATTTT. Translated: CAISAGLLQTGDTQYF.

This clonotype was seen many times. J is TRBJ2-7 and V is TRBV18, with a tentative D call TRBD1 (6 bases). CDR3 length equals 13 residues. Germline values: CDR1 KGHSH, CDR2 LQKENI. V lost 1 base, J lost 3 bases, and 7 bases lay in between. CDR3 residues: CASSPRTDYEQYF. The CDR3 DNA is TGTGCCAGCTCACCACGGACAGACTACGAGCAGTACTTC.